This TCR beta chain was sequenced during a study of vaccination and CD4 T cells after COVID-19. The wider study: Everyone enrolled got two doses of BNT162b2 or mRNA-1273 vaccine. General study points: Median counts of SARS-CoV-2-reactive clonotypes increased from roughly 21 to 40; this difference was not significant.

Using its own MiXCR run on the PCR reads, TCRdb lists one record per CDR3 protein. The sample includes 21,000 or so distinct CDR3 sequences, about 60% of them seen just once. Unmatched junction bases numbered 7, after V lost 9 bases and J lost 6 bases. Germline CDR1 and CDR2: LNHDA and SQIVND (reference sequence). CDR3 length equals 13 residues. Of note for this clonotype: Its specificity is not known.

The origin of this receptor is a human donor who had recovered from COVID-19. This sequence joins TRBV19 and TRBJ1-5; 8 bases match TRBD1. The starting material was CD4+ T cells from blood, obtained before SARS-CoV-2 vaccination. The CDR3 is CASSQGAGQPQHF. CDR3 sequence (DNA): TGTGCCAGCTCCCAGGGGGCCGGTCAGCCCCAGCATTTT. Complete variable domain (other parts from reference TRBV19 and TRBJ1-5): DGGITQSPKYLFRKEGQNVTLSCEQNLNHDAMYWYRQDPGQGLRLIYYSQIVNDFQKGDIAEGYSVSREKKESFPLTVTSAQKNPTAFYLCASSQGAGQPQHFGDGTRLSIL.